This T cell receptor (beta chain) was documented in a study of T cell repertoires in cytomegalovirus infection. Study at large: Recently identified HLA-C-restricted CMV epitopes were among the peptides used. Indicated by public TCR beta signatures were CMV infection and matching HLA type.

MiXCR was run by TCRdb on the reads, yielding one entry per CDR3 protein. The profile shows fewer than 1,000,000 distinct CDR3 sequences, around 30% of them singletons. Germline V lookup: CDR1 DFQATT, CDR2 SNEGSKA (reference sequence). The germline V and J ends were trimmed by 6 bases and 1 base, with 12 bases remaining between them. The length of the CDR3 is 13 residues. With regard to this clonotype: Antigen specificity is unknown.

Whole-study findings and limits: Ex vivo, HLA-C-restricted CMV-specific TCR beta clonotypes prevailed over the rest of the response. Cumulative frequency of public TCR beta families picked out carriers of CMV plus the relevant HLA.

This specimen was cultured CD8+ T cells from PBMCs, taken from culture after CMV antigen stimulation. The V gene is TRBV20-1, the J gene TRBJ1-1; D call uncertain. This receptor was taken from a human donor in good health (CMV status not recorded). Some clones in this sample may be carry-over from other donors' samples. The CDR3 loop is CSARPRANTEAFF. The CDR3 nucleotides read TGCAGTGCCCGGCCGCGGGCGAACACTGAAGCTTTCTTT.